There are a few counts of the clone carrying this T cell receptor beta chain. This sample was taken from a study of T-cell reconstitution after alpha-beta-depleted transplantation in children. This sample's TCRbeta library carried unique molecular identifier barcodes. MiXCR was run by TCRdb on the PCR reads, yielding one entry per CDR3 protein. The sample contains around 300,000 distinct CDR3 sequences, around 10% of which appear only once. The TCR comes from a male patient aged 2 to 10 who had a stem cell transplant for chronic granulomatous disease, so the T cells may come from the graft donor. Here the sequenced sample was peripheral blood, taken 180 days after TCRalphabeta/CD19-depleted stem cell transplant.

The CDR3 reads CSWGGWADTQYF. For the CDR3, the DNA is TGCAGTTGGGGCGGGTGGGCAGATACGCAGTATTTT. The chain is built from TRBV29-1 and TRBJ2-3, with D perhaps assigned TRBD1 or TRBD2 (5 bases each). Germline V gene data show CDR1 as SQVTM and CDR2 as ANQGSEA. CDR3 length equals 12 residues.